These T cell receptor beta chains were read from a single sample in a study of blood T cell repertoires in COVID-19. Produced via immunoSEQ multiplex PCR; TCRdb's table is partial and in-frame only. This sample has tens of thousands of clones, with roughly 91% found just once. Sequencing was done on a sample of PBMCs or T cells enriched from blood (not recorded which). All receptors come from a woman in her 50s with acute COVID-19. Both conserved end residues are part of each CDR3. The order of the fields is clone size, V gene, D gene, J gene, CDR3 DNA, CDR3 protein. D genes are given only for firm matches. Clone size is shown for a subset of rows, as once, few, many or a class of expanded clone.

clone size: .
V gene: TRBV4-3
D gene: .
J gene: TRBJ2-1
CDR3 DNA: TGCGCCAGCAGCCAAGATTACACCGCTGAGCAGTTCTTC
CDR3 protein: CASSQDYTAEQFF

clone size: .
V gene: TRBV30
D gene: .
J gene: TRBJ1-1
CDR3 DNA: TGTGCCTGGAGTGTGGGTGACAGGGAAGCTTTCTTT
CDR3 protein: CAWSVGDREAFF

clone size: .
V gene: TRBV25-1
D gene: TRBD1
J gene: TRBJ2-1
CDR3 DNA: TGTGCCAGCAGTGATGGCAGGGGGATATACAATGAGCAGTTCTTC
CDR3 protein: CASSDGRGIYNEQFF

clone size: .
V gene: TRBV24-1
D gene: TRBD1
J gene: TRBJ1-2
CDR3 DNA: TGTGCCACCAGCCAGGGGGCAGGGGAAATTTATGGCTACACCTTC
CDR3 protein: CATSQGAGEIYGYTF

clone size: .
V gene: TRBV28
D gene: .
J gene: TRBJ1-1
CDR3 DNA: TGTGCCAGCAAGTTTATCCGGAGAATGAACACTGAAGCTTTCTTT
CDR3 protein: CASKFIRRMNTEAFF

clone size: .
V gene: TRBV5-1
D gene: .
J gene: TRBJ2-3
CDR3 DNA: TGCGCCAGCAGCCCCCGAGACAGTACAGATACGCAGTATTTT
CDR3 protein: CASSPRDSTDTQYF

clone size: .
V gene: TRBV27
D gene: .
J gene: TRBJ1-5
CDR3 DNA: TGTGCCAGCAGGCAGGGAGGGAGGCAATCAGCCCAGCATTTT
CDR3 protein: CASRQGGRQSAQHF

clone size: .
V gene: TRBV6-5
D gene: TRBD1
J gene: TRBJ1-4
CDR3 DNA: TGTGCCAGCAGTTACTTGGGGACAGTTAATGAAAAACTGTTTTTT
CDR3 protein: CASSYLGTVNEKLFF

clone size: .
V gene: TRBV9
D gene: .
J gene: TRBJ2-2
CDR3 DNA: TGTGCCAGCAGCCCCCCACGGTCCGGGGAGCTGTTTTTT
CDR3 protein: CASSPPRSGELFF

clone size: .
V gene: TRBV5-1
D gene: .
J gene: TRBJ2-1
CDR3 DNA: TGCGCCAGCAGCTTGGTGCTAAATGAGCAGTTCTTC
CDR3 protein: CASSLVLNEQFF

clone size: once
V gene: TRBV2
D gene: TRBD2
J gene: TRBJ2-3
CDR3 DNA: TGTGCCAGCAGCCCTAGCGGGAGAAACACAGATACGCAGTATTTT
CDR3 protein: CASSPSGRNTDTQYF

clone size: .
V gene: TRBV7-9
D gene: .
J gene: TRBJ1-2
CDR3 DNA: TGTGCCAGCAGCTTACGGGACAACATTTTCTATGGCTACACCTTC
CDR3 protein: CASSLRDNIFYGYTF

clone size: .
V gene: TRBV21-1
D gene: .
J gene: TRBJ2-2
CDR3 DNA: TGTGCCAGCAGCCCCCCCGGGACAGGGGGTAGCACCGGGGAGCTGTTTTTT
CDR3 protein: CASSPPGTGGSTGELFF

clone size: .
V gene: TRBV5-1
D gene: TRBD1
J gene: TRBJ2-7
CDR3 DNA: TGCGCCAGCAGCTTGTACGGGACAGGGGCCTACGAGCAGTACTTC
CDR3 protein: CASSLYGTGAYEQYF

clone size: .
V gene: TRBV11-1
D gene: .
J gene: TRBJ2-1
CDR3 DNA: TGTGCCAGCAGCCCAGCGGGTTCCTACAATGAGCAGTTCTTC
CDR3 protein: CASSPAGSYNEQFF